The table lists the clone carrying this T cell receptor (beta chain) with a few counts. Its antigen is unidentified. CDR3 length equals 15 residues. Germline lookup yields CDR1 SGHRS and CDR2 YFSETQ. J lost 5 bases, V lost 3 bases, and 4 bases had no gene match. TCRdb processed the 5' RACE reads anew with MiXCR; each CDR3 protein has one entry. The table has 500,000 to 650,000 distinct CDR3 sequences, around 20% seen once. The sample comes from a study of identical twins. General study points: Analyses of zero insertions could, in part, be confounded by invariant MAIT and iNKT cells.

These data also formed part of another study, on yellow fever vaccine responses in identical twins. This second study notes: Twins showed a vaccine T cell response that reportedly seemed partly convergent, partly personalized.

The clonotype originates from a woman in her late teens or twenties in good health. Sequenced: CD4+ T cells sorted from blood. V and J are TRBV5-1 and TRBJ2-7; 14 positions agree with TRBD2. The CDR3 DNA sequence: TGCGCCAGCAGCTGGGGGACTAGCGGGAGAGACGAGCAGTACTTC. It is translated as CASSWGTSGRDEQYF.